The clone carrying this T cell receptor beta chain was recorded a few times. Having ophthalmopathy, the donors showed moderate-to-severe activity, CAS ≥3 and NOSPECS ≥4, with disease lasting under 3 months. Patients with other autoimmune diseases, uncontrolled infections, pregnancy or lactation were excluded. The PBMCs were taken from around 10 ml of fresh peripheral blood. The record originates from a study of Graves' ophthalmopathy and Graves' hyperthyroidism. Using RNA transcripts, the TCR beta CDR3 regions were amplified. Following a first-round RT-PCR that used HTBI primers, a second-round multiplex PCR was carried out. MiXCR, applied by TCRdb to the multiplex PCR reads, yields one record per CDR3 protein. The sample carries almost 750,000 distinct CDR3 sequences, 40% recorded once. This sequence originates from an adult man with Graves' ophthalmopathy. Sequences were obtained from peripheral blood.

CDR3 in amino acids: CASSVDRAAYGYTF. Here the CDR3 DNA reads TGTGCCAGCAGCGTTGACAGGGCAGCCTATGGCTACACCTTC. The chain is built from TRBV5-8 and TRBJ1-2; 7 bases fit TRBD1. The CDR3 sequence is 14 residues long. The junction had 7 bases not matched to a gene; V was cut back by 4 bases and J by 4 bases. CDR1 is SGHTS, CDR2 YDEGEE, per germline.